This T cell receptor beta chain was found in a study of blood T cell repertoires in COVID-19 (dated by TCRdb to the early 2020s). About the full investigation: Samples from collaborators originated in the United States, Italy and Spain and spanned both the acute and convalescent phases of COVID-19. The samples were drawn from two sources: the first 160 participants of the ongoing ImmuneRACE study, and some 1,300 subjects contributed by 6 global collaborators. Where HLA class I and class II types were available, the types were taken from metadata supplied by the sample provider, not from assay-based typing. The repertoires were made available in a free public database intended to serve as a resource for research on the immune response to SARS-CoV-2. The prospective study material was composed of cDNA or gDNA derived from T cells, B-cell-depleted T cells, or PBMCs. Subjects who had been exposed to COVID-19, were actively infected with it, or had recovered from it provided the deeply sampled blood TCRbeta repertoires that made up the dataset. Sample metadata almost always included a de-identified subject ID, COVID-19 status, age in years and sex.

Enrolling through a virtual design, the prospective study's participants ranged in age from roughly 18 to 95 years and lived across about two dozen United States geographic areas. In the prospective study, participants were assigned to cohorts based on the clinical history participants reported in a screening survey and a study questionnaire. In the prospective study, whole blood, serum and a nasopharyngeal or oropharyngeal swab were collected from each participant by mobile phlebotomists. Additional blood draws and questionnaires over an approximately 2-month period could optionally be provided by prospective study participants. Before DNA extraction, prospective study blood samples were shipped either frozen or at room temperature. TCRbeta CDR3 regions were amplified from genomic DNA using the immunoSEQ Assay, a bias-controlled multiplex PCR. Processing in the source paper ran as follows. Within the assay, amplification of reference gene primers was used to estimate how many nucleated cells each sample contained. Sequence reads were collapsed and filtered to measure the absolute abundance of every unique TCRbeta CDR3 rearrangement. For each sample, productive Simpson clonality was calculated as the square root of Simpson's diversity index over productive rearrangements. This immuneACCESS table, as held by TCRdb, lists in-frame sequences with V and J called but not all clones. Of the missing ones, under half trace to an unresolved V gene in checked studies; the others have no known cause. V and J calls and clone size are copied from that table; D and trimming were computed from the DNA. Counted in this sample were 200,000 to 250,000 clones; about four fifths of them appeared once. Jointly, the top ten make up 8% to 9% of the sample.

Of note for this clone: Its antigen is currently not known. Base qualities are missing; no much larger clone stands one base away.

General conclusions and limits of the study: How much clinical and demographic metadata was included differed by source and by participant, and the metadata was provided uncurated.

Cut back by 5 bases and 6 bases, the V and J ends lie 15 bases apart. CDR1 SGHTA and CDR2 FQGNSA are derived from the germline V gene. The CDR3 spans 14 residues, from the cysteine through the phenylalanine. Only the CDR3 region is kept as DNA, spanning 42 bases read in frame from base 1. The V gene is TRBV7-2 and the J gene is TRBJ2-3; the D gene identity is not certain. Specimen: PBMCs or T cells enriched from blood (not recorded which). This receptor was taken from a woman aged 45-65 years with acute COVID-19. The nucleotides read TGTGCCAGCAGCCTCCGGGTCGCCCCGGATACGCAGTATTTT. The translation is CASSLRVAPDTQYF. The full variable domain, with segments outside the CDR3 supplied by the reference TRBV7-2 and TRBJ2-3 proteins, appears as GAGVSQSPSNKVTEKGKDVELRCDPISGHTALYWYRQSLGQGLEFLIYFQGNSAPDKSGLPSDRFSAERTGGSVSTLTIQRTQQEDSAVYLCASSLRVAPDTQYFGPGTRLTVL.